The rows below give T cell receptor beta chains drawn from one sample of a study of T-cell memory formation after mild COVID-19. TCRdb fed the 5' RACE reads into MiXCR, producing one record per CDR3 protein. The sample has some 290,000 distinct CDR3 sequences, around 16% seen once. The sequencing input was PBMCs or a T cell subset sorted from them (not recorded which). The receptors stem from a young man who had mild COVID-19 (a few samples of this study predate the infection). Cell type and time point are not known. CDR3s include the opening cysteine and the closing phenylalanine or tryptophan. The D gene is left open where the match is weak. Size tells how often a clone was seen (once, few, many) or the class of an expanded clone, and some rows leave it out.

>many|TRBJ2-5|-|TRBV12-3/TRBV12-4
TGTGCCAGCAGTTTAGTATTGGTGGCAGGGGAAGAGACCCAGTACTTC
CASSLVLVAGEETQYF
>few|TRBJ2-5|-|TRBV7-6
TGTGCCAGCAGCGACTTCACAGGCAAAGAGACCCAGTACTTC
CASSDFTGKETQYF
>few|TRBJ1-5|-|TRBV19
TGTGCCAGTAGTATTGGGGAGATCAATCAGCCCCAGCATTTT
CASSIGEINQPQHF
>-|TRBJ2-2|-|TRBV15
TGTGCCACCAGCAGAGAGGGGCCCACCGGGGAGCTGTTTTTT
CATSREGPTGELFF
>few|TRBJ2-6|-|TRBV29-1
TGCAGCGTTGGTTCCCCAGGGCTATCTGGGGCCAACGTCCTGACTTTC
CSVGSPGLSGANVLTF
>many|TRBJ2-3|TRBD2|TRBV5-6
TGTGCCAGCAGCTTGATCCGGGGGGTAGATACGCAGTATTTT
CASSLIRGVDTQYF
>-|TRBJ1-1|-|TRBV4-3
TGCGCCAGCAGCCAAGGGACCGGGACACGGTTTGAAGCTTTCTTT
CASSQGTGTRFEAFF
>-|TRBJ2-3|-|TRBV2
TGTGCCAGCAGTGAAGCCAAGGACCCCACAGATACGCAGTATTTT
CASSEAKDPTDTQYF
>-|TRBJ2-6|-|TRBV20-1
TGCAGTGCTAGGAGGACAGCCCTCTCTGGGGCCAACGTCCTGACTTTC
CSARRTALSGANVLTF
>few|TRBJ1-5|TRBD1|TRBV6-1
TGTGCCAGCACCACCGGGACAGGCTTTTATAGCAATCAGCCCCAGCATTTT
CASTTGTGFYSNQPQHF
>-|TRBJ1-3|-|TRBV4-3
TGCGCCAGCAGCCAAGGCGGGCCTCTCTCTGGAAACACCATATATTTT
CASSQGGPLSGNTIYF
>once|TRBJ1-1|-|TRBV5-1
TGCGCCAGTCTACCTCCCGGCCAAAGGAGGCCCACTGAAGCTTTCTTT
CASLPPGQRRPTEAFF
>-|TRBJ2-1|-|TRBV12-3/TRBV12-4
TGTGCCAGCAGTCGCCAGATAGAGCAGTTCTTC
CASSRQIEQFF
>-|TRBJ2-3|TRBD1|TRBV7-2
TGTGCCAGCAGCTTAGGCCGGGACAGGGTAAAATATTTT
CASSLGRDRVKYF
>-|TRBJ1-6|-|TRBV6-1
TGTGCCAGCAGTGAATCAGGGGAGGTTTCACCCCTCCACTTT
CASSESGEVSPLHF
>few|TRBJ1-5|TRBD1|TRBV6-1
TGTGCCAGCAGTGGATTGACAGGGTTGGATCAGCCCCAGCATTTT
CASSGLTGLDQPQHF
>few|TRBJ2-2|-|TRBV3-1
TGTGCCAGCAGCCAAGACAGGACGATTAGCACCGGGGAGCTGTTTTTT
CASSQDRTISTGELFF
>-|TRBJ2-3|-|TRBV7-2
TGTGCCAGCAGCTTATTCCTGTCTAGCCTCACAGATACGCAGTATTTT
CASSLFLSSLTDTQYF
>-|TRBJ1-6|TRBD1|TRBV5-4
TGTGCCAGCAGTATCGACAGGGGTACGAATTCACCCCTCCACTTT
CASSIDRGTNSPLHF
>few|TRBJ2-1|-|TRBV27
TGTGCCAGCAGTTTATGGGGCGGTGGCAACAATGAGCAGTTCTTC
CASSLWGGGNNEQFF
>many|TRBJ2-7|-|TRBV28
TGTGCCAGCAGGGAGAATAGGGGCCGGGCCTACGAGCAGTACTTC
CASRENRGRAYEQYF
>-|TRBJ2-3|-|TRBV7-2
TGTGCCAGCAGCTTTGGGAGACTACCCGGCACAGATACGCAGTATTTT
CASSFGRLPGTDTQYF
>-|TRBJ1-1|-|TRBV5-5
TGTGCCAGCAGCCCGACCGGTTTTCGGGAAGCTTTCTTT
CASSPTGFREAFF
>few|TRBJ1-3|-|TRBV4-2
TGTGCCAGCAGCGACCGAGGGAGCTCTGGAAACACCATATATTTT
CASSDRGSSGNTIYF
>-|TRBJ1-1|-|TRBV6-1
TGTGCCAGCATTTTACAGTGGACGTCCTTATCTGAAGCTTTCTTT
CASILQWTSLSEAFF
>many|TRBJ2-7|-|TRBV5-1
TGCGCCAGCAGAGCCGACAGCCTGTTCCTCTACGAGCAGTACTTC
CASRADSLFLYEQYF
>-|TRBJ1-5|TRBD1|TRBV7-6
TGTGCCAGCAGCTTAGCATACAGGGGGTCCGGGGGCAATCAGCCCCAGCATTTT
CASSLAYRGSGGNQPQHF
>-|TRBJ1-4|-|TRBV4-1
TGCGCCAGCAGCCAGTGGGACCCCCGAGCAACTAATGAAAAACTGTTTTTT
CASSQWDPRATNEKLFF
>few|TRBJ2-3|-|TRBV5-1
TGCGCCAGCAAGCGGGCAGGCGGGGATACGCAGTATTTT
CASKRAGGDTQYF
>few|TRBJ1-2|TRBD1|TRBV18
TGTGCCAGCTCACCGACTGGACAGGGGGCTATCTATGGCTACACCTTC
CASSPTGQGAIYGYTF
>-|TRBJ2-3|-|TRBV20-1
TGCAGTGCTAGACTCCCTGGGGCTCTCCCTAGCACAGATACGCAGTATTTT
CSARLPGALPSTDTQYF
>few|TRBJ2-2|-|TRBV24-1
TGTGCCACCAGTGATTTCCCGGGCCAATCCGAGGCGAACACCGGGGAGCTGTTTTTT
CATSDFPGQSEANTGELFF
>-|TRBJ2-1|TRBD2|TRBV10-1
TGCGCCAGCCCCCATTGTGGGGGGGGTCCCTCCTACAATGAGCAGTTCTTC
CASPHCGGGPSYNEQFF
>few|TRBJ2-5|TRBD1|TRBV4-2
TGTGCCAGCAGCCAACCGCCGGGACAGGGGGTTTCTGAGACCCAGTACTTC
CASSQPPGQGVSETQYF
>few|TRBJ2-2|-|TRBV3-1
TGTGCCAGCAGCCCCAGGTTCGGCAGACCGAACACCGGGGAGCTGTTTTTT
CASSPRFGRPNTGELFF
>-|TRBJ2-3|TRBD2|TRBV4-1
TGCGCCAGCAGCCCTTCGAGGGTGCGGGGGGGCAGGGCAGATACGCAGTATTTT
CASSPSRVRGGRADTQYF
>-|TRBJ2-3|TRBD1|TRBV5-1
TGCGCCAGCAGGTCTGGGGACAGCGCAGATACGCAGTATTTT
CASRSGDSADTQYF
>few|TRBJ2-7|-|TRBV20-1
TGCAGTGCTAGGAGGGGGGGCTACCCTTCCTACGAGCAGTACTTC
CSARRGGYPSYEQYF
>few|TRBJ1-4|TRBD1|TRBV5-1
TGCGCCAGCAGCTTGCACAGGGGGTCCGAAAAACTGTTTTTT
CASSLHRGSEKLFF
>-|TRBJ2-2|-|TRBV7-6
TGTGCCAGCAGCCCCTACCGTGGGGAGCTGTTTTTT
CASSPYRGELFF
>few|TRBJ2-3|TRBD2|TRBV4-2
TGTGCCAGCAGCCGCGACCCCGGGACTAGCGGGAGCACAGATACGCAGTATTTT
CASSRDPGTSGSTDTQYF
>-|TRBJ1-2|TRBD1|TRBV7-9
TGTGCCAGCAGCCAGACGGGACAGGGGGAAGGCTACACCTTC
CASSQTGQGEGYTF
>few|TRBJ2-6|TRBD1|TRBV11-2
TGTGCCAGCAGCTTAACACCAGGGGGACCGTCTGGGGCCAACGTCCTGACTTTC
CASSLTPGGPSGANVLTF
>-|TRBJ1-1|-|TRBV14
TGTGCCAGCAGCCACCCCCGAGTTCCGAACACTGAAGCTTTCTTT
CASSHPRVPNTEAFF
>many|TRBJ2-3|-|TRBV4-1
TGCGCCAGCAGCCAAGATCAGGGGCCTCCGACAAAAGATACGCAGTATTTT
CASSQDQGPPTKDTQYF
>few|TRBJ1-1|-|TRBV4-3
TGCGCCAGCAGCCAAGTGGCGGGACTGAACACTGAAGCTTTCTTT
CASSQVAGLNTEAFF
>few|TRBJ1-1|-|TRBV5-1
TGCGCCAGCAGCGCAGATAGGATGAACACTGAAGCTTTCTTT
CASSADRMNTEAFF
>-|TRBJ2-5|TRBD1|TRBV2
TGTGCCAGCACGGTCCCCCAGGGGGCAAGTGAGACCCAGTACTTC
CASTVPQGASETQYF
>-|TRBJ2-3|TRBD2|TRBV9
TGTGCCAGCAGCGTAGGGGGACTAGCGGGGCGTGGGGATACGCAGTATTTT
CASSVGGLAGRGDTQYF
>-|TRBJ2-7|-|TRBV29-1
TGCAGCGTAAACAGGGGAGGATACGAGCAGTACTTC
CSVNRGGYEQYF
>many|TRBJ2-3|TRBD2|TRBV12-3/TRBV12-4
TGTGCCAGCAGTTTTTTAGCGGGGGGCGCAGATACGCAGTATTTT
CASSFLAGGADTQYF
>-|TRBJ2-7|-|TRBV11-2
TGTGCCAGCAGCATATCCTACGAGCAGTACTTC
CASSISYEQYF
>-|TRBJ2-1|-|TRBV7-2
TGTGCCAGCAGTCGTCAGGGACGCAATGAGCAGTTCTTC
CASSRQGRNEQFF
>-|TRBJ2-7|TRBD1|TRBV3-1
TGTGCCAGCAGCCGCGGCCGGGACAGAGACTACGAGCAGTACTTC
CASSRGRDRDYEQYF
>-|TRBJ2-3|-|TRBV4-1
TGCGCCAGCAGCCCCCTGTCGCGCACAGATACGCAGTATTTT
CASSPLSRTDTQYF
>-|TRBJ2-7|-|TRBV10-3
TGTGCCACCAGGGACACTTCCGAGCAGTACTTC
CATRDTSEQYF
>few|TRBJ1-1|-|TRBV4-3
TGCGCCAGCAGCCAAGATTGGGGTATGACAGAAAACTCTGAAGCTTTCTTT
CASSQDWGMTENSEAFF